This record looks at one T cell receptor beta chain sequence and its context. Antigen specificity is unknown. The data were taken from a study of shared clonotypes between healthy human individuals. Findings of the study overall: Clonotypes not shared had lower generation probabilities than those common to all four donors. Naive subsets usually exceeded memory subsets in estimated richness.

Among the donors, all were Caucasian adults who lived in Nashville, Tennessee. Trimming removed 2 bases at V and 7 bases at J, with 21 bases between. Germline CDR1 is SGDLS and CDR2 is YYNGEE. The CDR3 loop spans 16 amino acids. Using immunoSEQ multiplex PCR, the repertoire was profiled, and TCRdb retains in-frame clones only, with some absent. Among some 660,000 clones listed, about three quarters were seen once. The V call is TRBV9, the J call TRBJ2-5; D is perhaps TRBD1 or TRBD2 (6 bases each). Input material: memory CD4+ T cells sorted from blood. Subset given: CD45RA-negative fraction. This sequence was found in a woman aged 25-40 years in good health. The CDR3: CASSVTPQGSEGTQYF. DNA for the CDR3: TGTGCCAGCAGCGTCACCCCACAGGGTTCGGAGGGGACCCAGTACTTC. The variable domain in full, with the rest retrieved from reference TRBV9 and TRBJ2-5, is DSGVTQTPKHLITATGQRVTLRCSPRSGDLSVYWYQQSLDQGLQFLIQYYNGEERAKGNILERFSAQQFPDLHSELNLSSLELGDSALYFCASSVTPQGSEGTQYFGPGTRLLVL.